A selection of T cell receptor beta chains follows, all from one sample in a study of OX40 agonist ivuxolimab in advanced cancers. The repertoire was sequenced with immunoSEQ multiplex PCR; TCRdb's copy has only in-frame clones and lacks some. The sample has fewer than 35,000 clones; approximately 85% are singletons. This specimen consisted of CD4+ or CD8+ T cells sorted from blood, obtained in a trial of the OX40 agonist ivuxolimab. The receptors come from an adult with an advanced solid tumor such as melanoma, head and neck, liver or kidney cancer. Both conserved end residues are part of each CDR3. D genes are given only for firm matches. Clone size appears in some rows only: once, few, many, or a class for an expanded clone.

V gene: TRBV11-2
CDR3 length: 17
clone size: .
J gene: TRBJ2-4
D gene: .
CDR3 protein: CASSFGQYRRTKNIQYF
CDR3 DNA: TGTGCCAGCAGCTTTGGGCAGTACAGAAGAACCAAAAACATTCAGTACTTC

V gene: TRBV5-1
CDR3 length: 14
clone size: .
J gene: TRBJ2-5
D gene: TRBD1
CDR3 protein: CASSPGTGEETQYF
CDR3 DNA: TGCGCCAGCAGCCCCGGGACAGGGGAAGAGACCCAGTACTTC

V gene: TRBV7-9
CDR3 length: 16
clone size: once
J gene: TRBJ1-6
D gene: TRBD1
CDR3 protein: CAYGGDSETYNSPLHF
CDR3 DNA: TGTGCCTACGGCGGGGACAGCGAGACCTATAATTCACCCCTCCACTTT

V gene: TRBV9
CDR3 length: 13
clone size: .
J gene: TRBJ1-1
D gene: .
CDR3 protein: CASSEGGRTEAFF
CDR3 DNA: TGTGCCAGCAGCGAGGGGGGGAGGACTGAAGCTTTCTTT

V gene: TRBV21-1
CDR3 length: 15
clone size: .
J gene: TRBJ2-7
D gene: .
CDR3 protein: CASSKTEQDEDEQYF
CDR3 DNA: TGTGCCAGCAGCAAAACAGAACAGGATGAGGACGAGCAGTACTTC

V gene: TRBV6-4
CDR3 length: 17
clone size: .
J gene: TRBJ2-1
D gene: TRBD2
CDR3 protein: CASSDSRTSGGADEQFF
CDR3 DNA: TGTGCCAGCAGTGACTCGAGGACTAGCGGGGGGGCAGACGAGCAGTTCTTC

V gene: TRBV19
CDR3 length: 15
clone size: .
J gene: TRBJ2-1
D gene: TRBD2
CDR3 protein: CASRRAPGGDNEQFF
CDR3 DNA: TGTGCCAGTAGACGAGCTCCGGGGGGGGATAATGAGCAGTTCTTC

V gene: TRBV7-2
CDR3 length: 17
clone size: .
J gene: TRBJ1-1
D gene: TRBD1
CDR3 protein: CASSPPPGGYGWTEAFF
CDR3 DNA: TGTGCCAGCAGCCCCCCGCCAGGGGGCTACGGATGGACTGAAGCTTTCTTT

V gene: TRBV5-6
CDR3 length: 10
clone size: .
J gene: TRBJ2-5
D gene: .
CDR3 protein: CASSGETQYF
CDR3 DNA: TGTGCCAGCAGCGGAGAGACCCAGTACTTC

V gene: TRBV11-2
CDR3 length: 14
clone size: .
J gene: TRBJ1-1
D gene: .
CDR3 protein: CASSLDWGPPEAFF
CDR3 DNA: TGTGCCAGCAGCTTAGATTGGGGGCCCCCTGAAGCTTTCTTT

V gene: TRBV7-9
CDR3 length: 14
clone size: .
J gene: TRBJ2-2
D gene: .
CDR3 protein: CASSSSVNTGELFF
CDR3 DNA: TGTGCCAGCAGCTCGTCGGTAAACACCGGGGAGCTGTTTTTT

V gene: TRBV30
CDR3 length: 11
clone size: .
J gene: TRBJ2-1
D gene: .
CDR3 protein: CAWGIGLGQFF
CDR3 DNA: TGTGCCTGGGGGATTGGCCTTGGGCAGTTCTTC

V gene: TRBV5-6
CDR3 length: 12
clone size: .
J gene: TRBJ2-7
D gene: .
CDR3 protein: CASSLQSYEQYF
CDR3 DNA: TGTGCCAGCAGCTTGCAGAGCTACGAGCAGTACTTC

V gene: TRBV18
CDR3 length: 15
clone size: .
J gene: TRBJ2-1
D gene: .
CDR3 protein: CASSPEGVSYNEQFF
CDR3 DNA: TGTGCCAGCTCACCGGAAGGGGTTTCCTACAATGAGCAGTTCTTC

V gene: TRBV6-4
CDR3 length: 15
clone size: .
J gene: TRBJ2-3
D gene: .
CDR3 protein: CASRTRETATDTQYF
CDR3 DNA: TGTGCCAGCAGGACGCGTGAGACAGCCACAGATACGCAGTATTTT

V gene: TRBV11-2
CDR3 length: 13
clone size: .
J gene: TRBJ2-2
D gene: TRBD2
CDR3 protein: CASSFAGVGELFF
CDR3 DNA: TGTGCCAGCAGCTTCGCGGGAGTTGGGGAGCTGTTTTTT

V gene: TRBV5-1
CDR3 length: 16
clone size: .
J gene: TRBJ2-1
D gene: TRBD1
CDR3 protein: CASSLAEGAEYNEQFF
CDR3 DNA: TGCGCCAGCAGCTTGGCTGAGGGGGCCGAATACAATGAGCAGTTCTTC

V gene: TRBV6-7
CDR3 length: 15
clone size: .
J gene: TRBJ2-7
D gene: TRBD1
CDR3 protein: CASTGTGNYHYEQYF
CDR3 DNA: TGTGCCAGCACTGGGACAGGGAACTACCACTACGAGCAGTACTTC

V gene: TRBV27
CDR3 length: 14
clone size: .
J gene: TRBJ1-2
D gene: TRBD1
CDR3 protein: CASSPGTGDYGYTF
CDR3 DNA: TGTGCCAGCAGTCCCGGGACAGGGGACTATGGCTACACCTTC

V gene: TRBV1
CDR3 length: 14
clone size: .
J gene: TRBJ2-1
D gene: .
CDR3 protein: CTSSQVECFNEQFF
CDR3 DNA: TGCACCAGCAGCCAAGTAGAATGTTTCAATGAGCAGTTCTTC

V gene: TRBV7-8
CDR3 length: 14
clone size: .
J gene: TRBJ1-2
D gene: .
CDR3 protein: CASSPGGGIDGYTF
CDR3 DNA: TGTGCCAGCAGCCCCGGTGGAGGGATTGATGGCTACACCTTC

V gene: TRBV11-2
CDR3 length: 12
clone size: .
J gene: TRBJ2-5
D gene: .
CDR3 protein: CASSSNQETQYF
CDR3 DNA: TGTGCCAGTAGCTCCAACCAAGAGACCCAGTACTTC

V gene: TRBV7-2
CDR3 length: 16
clone size: .
J gene: TRBJ2-1
D gene: TRBD2
CDR3 protein: CASSLAAAGDYNEQFF
CDR3 DNA: TGTGCCAGCAGCTTAGCGGCAGCGGGGGACTACAATGAGCAGTTCTTC

V gene: TRBV6-6
CDR3 length: 15
clone size: .
J gene: TRBJ2-5
D gene: TRBD1
CDR3 protein: CASSPLGTVQETQYF
CDR3 DNA: TGTGCCAGCAGTCCTCTCGGGACAGTCCAAGAGACCCAGTACTTC

V gene: TRBV7-9
CDR3 length: 15
clone size: few
J gene: TRBJ2-5
D gene: .
CDR3 protein: CASSLGVSGDETQYF
CDR3 DNA: TGTGCCAGCAGCTTAGGGGTCTCAGGGGATGAGACCCAGTACTTC

V gene: TRBV9
CDR3 length: 14
clone size: .
J gene: TRBJ2-2
D gene: .
CDR3 protein: CASSSGPSTGELFF
CDR3 DNA: TGTGCCAGCAGCTCCGGGCCATCCACCGGGGAGCTGTTTTTT

V gene: TRBV5-4
CDR3 length: 16
clone size: .
J gene: TRBJ2-2
D gene: TRBD2
CDR3 protein: CASIKRGGPNTGELFF
CDR3 DNA: TGTGCCAGCATTAAACGGGGGGGCCCGAACACCGGGGAGCTGTTTTTT

V gene: TRBV27
CDR3 length: 15
clone size: once
J gene: TRBJ1-6
D gene: .
CDR3 protein: CASSPMGKDNSPLHF
CDR3 DNA: TGTGCCAGCAGCCCGATGGGCAAGGATAATTCACCCCTCCACTTT

V gene: TRBV6-5
CDR3 length: 12
clone size: once
J gene: TRBJ2-7
D gene: .
CDR3 protein: CASGPNGGEQYF
CDR3 DNA: TGTGCCAGCGGGCCGAACGGGGGCGAGCAGTACTTC

V gene: TRBV5-1
CDR3 length: 15
clone size: .
J gene: TRBJ2-1
D gene: TRBD1
CDR3 protein: CASSLGQGPYNEQFF
CDR3 DNA: TGCGCCAGCAGCTTGGGACAGGGACCCTACAATGAGCAGTTCTTC

V gene: TRBV15
CDR3 length: 13
clone size: .
J gene: TRBJ2-1
D gene: TRBD1
CDR3 protein: CATKDRSYNEQFF
CDR3 DNA: TGTGCCACCAAGGACAGGTCTTACAATGAGCAGTTCTTC

V gene: TRBV15
CDR3 length: 17
clone size: few
J gene: TRBJ2-2
D gene: TRBD2
CDR3 protein: CATSRDSGTSTPGELFF
CDR3 DNA: TGTGCCACCAGCAGAGACTCCGGGACTAGTACCCCCGGGGAGCTGTTTTTT

V gene: TRBV7-9
CDR3 length: 15
clone size: .
J gene: TRBJ2-5
D gene: .
CDR3 protein: CASSLVEVYQETQYF
CDR3 DNA: TGTGCCAGCAGCTTAGTAGAGGTGTACCAAGAGACCCAGTACTTC

V gene: TRBV6-5
CDR3 length: 13
clone size: once
J gene: TRBJ1-2
D gene: .
CDR3 protein: CASSYNSNYGYTF
CDR3 DNA: TGTGCCAGCAGTTACAACAGTAACTATGGCTACACCTTC

V gene: TRBV27
CDR3 length: 17
clone size: many
J gene: TRBJ2-7
D gene: TRBD1
CDR3 protein: CASSSTGGSLILSEQYF
CDR3 DNA: TGTGCCAGCAGTTCTACAGGGGGTAGTCTGATCTTATCCGAGCAGTACTTC

V gene: TRBV7-8
CDR3 length: 17
clone size: .
J gene: TRBJ2-1
D gene: TRBD2
CDR3 protein: CASSSGLAGNIFNEQFF
CDR3 DNA: TGTGCCAGCAGTAGTGGACTAGCGGGGAATATTTTCAATGAGCAGTTCTTC

V gene: TRBV9
CDR3 length: 16
clone size: .
J gene: TRBJ2-3
D gene: .
CDR3 protein: CASSANLEIFRNTQYF
CDR3 DNA: TGTGCCAGCAGCGCGAATCTAGAGATCTTCCGTAATACGCAGTATTTT

V gene: TRBV27
CDR3 length: 13
clone size: .
J gene: TRBJ2-1
D gene: .
CDR3 protein: CASRKSPYNEQFF
CDR3 DNA: TGTGCCAGCAGGAAAAGCCCATACAATGAGCAGTTCTTC